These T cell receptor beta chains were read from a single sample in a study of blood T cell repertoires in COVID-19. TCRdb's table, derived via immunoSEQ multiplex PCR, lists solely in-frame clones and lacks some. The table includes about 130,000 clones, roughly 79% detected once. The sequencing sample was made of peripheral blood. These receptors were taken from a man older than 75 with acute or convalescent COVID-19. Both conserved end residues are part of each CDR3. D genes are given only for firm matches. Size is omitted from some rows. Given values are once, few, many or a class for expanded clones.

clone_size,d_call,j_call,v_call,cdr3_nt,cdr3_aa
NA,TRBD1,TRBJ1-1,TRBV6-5,TGTGCCAGCAGTTTTAGACAGGGTATGAACACTGAAGCTTTCTTT,CASSFRQGMNTEAFF
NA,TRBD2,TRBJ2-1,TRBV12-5,TGTGCTAGTGGTTTGAATAGCGGGGGGGCAGGTCTTGAGCAGTTCTTC,CASGLNSGGAGLEQFF
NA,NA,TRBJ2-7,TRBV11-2,TGTGCCAGCAGCTCCCTTAGAGGGCTAAACTCCTACGAGCAGTACTTC,CASSSLRGLNSYEQYF
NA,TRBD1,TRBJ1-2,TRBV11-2,TGTGCCAGCCGGAGGAACAGGGGTCCCTCTGGCTACACCTTC,CASRRNRGPSGYTF
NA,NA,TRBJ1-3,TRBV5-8,TGTGCCAGCAGCTTTCAGGGCTCTGGAAACACCATATATTTT,CASSFQGSGNTIYF
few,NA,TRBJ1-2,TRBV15,TGTGCCACCAGCAAAGACTCTAACTATGGCTACACCTTC,CATSKDSNYGYTF
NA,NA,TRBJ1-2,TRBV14,TGTGCCAGCAGCCAAGTGGCAGGACTGTCTAACTATGGCTACACCTTC,CASSQVAGLSNYGYTF
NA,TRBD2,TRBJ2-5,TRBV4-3,TGCGCCAGCAGCCAGGGGACTAGCGGGGGTGGACAAGAGACCCAGTACTTC,CASSQGTSGGGQETQYF
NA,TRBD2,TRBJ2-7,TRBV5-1,TGCGCCAGCAGCCTAACTAGCGGGGGGTCCCACGAGCAGTACTTC,CASSLTSGGSHEQYF
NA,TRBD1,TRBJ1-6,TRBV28,TGTGCCAGCAGCATAGAACGGACAGGGGGGGGATCACCCCTCCACTTT,CASSIERTGGGSPLHF
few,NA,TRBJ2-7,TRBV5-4,TGTGCCAGCAGCTTCCAGGGTGGAAGTCGCGAGCAGTACTTC,CASSFQGGSREQYF
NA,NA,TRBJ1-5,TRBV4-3,TGCGCCAGCAGCCAAGACAGAGGACTCAATCAGCCCCAGCATTTT,CASSQDRGLNQPQHF